This TCR beta chain was observed in a study of naive and memory T cell subsets. Regarding the study as a whole: Over 95% of naive TCR sequences appeared only once after error correction, unlike memory subsets. Clonotypes are single alpha or beta chains, not paired receptors.

An equimolar mix of two oligonucleotides served as the beta constant-region primer for TRBC1 and TRBC2. TCRdb re-called the UMI-ligation and nested PCR reads with MiXCR, one entry per CDR3 protein. The data show 130,000 to 150,000 distinct CDR3 sequences, over 15% seen once. As for this clonotype: Its antigen is unknown.

Separate alpha and beta amplification began at the second PCR step. Cells stained for CD3, CD4, CD8, CD45RA and CD27 were sorted into four subsets. This clonotype was obtained from a human donor in good health. Specimen: naive CD4+ T cells from blood.

CDR3 coding DNA: TGTGCCAGCAGTTCCCTTAGGGGGGGAGATCAGCCCCAGCATTTT. This gives the protein CASSSLRGGDQPQHF. The gene calls are TRBV12-3 or TRBV12-4 and TRBJ1-5; TRBD1 might be the D (6 bases). V was shortened by 4 bases and J by 5 bases, with 15 bases between the two germline ends. The CDR3 has 15 residues.